Listed here are 4 T cell receptor beta chains from one sample, sequenced in a study of T-cell reconstitution after alpha-beta-depleted transplantation in children (dated by TCRdb to the mid-2010s). The library was obtained by PCR. Sequencing took place on an Illumina HiSeq 2500. Molecular barcoding was employed in the preparation of TCR libraries, with unique molecular identifiers being used to normalize TCRbeta repertoire quantification. Starting from the raw public reads, TCRdb applied fastp trimming at Q25, assembled clones with MiXCR and retained in-frame beta chains. Identical CDR3 protein sequences are pooled into one entry, listed with their most common genes and DNA. This sample lists 98,000 or so distinct CDR3 sequences; approximately 6.6% were detected once. The ten top clones hold 20% to 25% of the sample. The sample's treatment or condition label is to be understood as: allogeneic hematopoietic cell transplantation with graft depleted of TCRalphabeta T cells and CD19 B cells.

Material: PBMCs, mostly from graft donor cells, obtained 360 days after TCRalphabeta/CD19-depleted stem cell transplant. The receptors originated from a male patient between 2 and 10 years old who had a stem cell transplant for acute lymphoblastic leukemia, so the T cells may come from the graft donor.

This rearrangement joins TRBV13 to TRBJ2-2; 16 bases fit TRBD2. The V segment lost 5 bases and the J segment 6 bases; nucleotides outside the gene matches: 3. The V gene's germline CDR1 is PRHDT and CDR2 FYEKMQ (reference sequence). This CDR3 contains 16 residues. CDR3 loop: CASSLGTSGGAGELFF. CDR3 sequence (DNA): TGTGCCAGCAGCCTGGGGACTAGCGGGGGGGCCGGGGAGCTGTTTTTT.

The table lists this clonotype with many counts. The rearrangement uses TRBV4-2 and TRBJ1-5; possible D gene TRBD1, 6 bases. In germline, CDR1 is LGHNA, CDR2 YNFKEQ. V was pared by 0 bases and J by 4 bases, with 10 bases between. The CDR3 runs to 15 residues. CDR3: CASSQDPTGNQPQHF. In nucleotides, the CDR3 is TGTGCCAGCAGCCAAGATCCCACAGGGAATCAGCCCCAGCATTTT.

This clonotype appeared a single time. A much larger clonotype is one base distant, so this may be a read error. The chain uses TRBV7-6 and TRBJ1-1; the D is unclear. The CDR3 has 14 amino acids. Germline V gene data show CDR1 as SGHVS and CDR2 as FNYEAQ. V was cut by 2 bases and J by 1 base, with 8 bases left in between. CDR3 sequence reads: CASSLYDGNTEAFF. The CDR3 DNA reads as TGTGCCAGCAGCTTATATGACGGGAACACTGAAGCTTTCTTT.

The chain links TRBV2 to TRBJ2-7; no clear D gene. The ends were cut back, 6 bases at V and 7 bases at J, with 10 bases in the middle. CDR3 size: 11 residues. Germline V gene lookup returns CDR1 SNHLY and CDR2 FYNNEI. CDR3 in amino acids: CASRRTEEQYF. The CDR3 bases are TGTGCCAGCAGAAGGACGGAAGAGCAGTACTTC. Variable domain in full (rest from reference TRBV2 and TRBJ2-7): EPEVTQTPSHQVTQMGQEVILRCVPISNHLYFYWYRQILGQKVEFLVSFYNNEISEKSEIFDDQFSVERPDGSNFTLKIRSTKLEDSAMYFCASRRTEEQYFGPGTRLTVT.